Below, 24 T cell receptor beta chains from the same sample are listed, as sequenced in a study of blood T cells in healthy people across ages. Primed by a sample-barcoded 5' primer and a J-beta primer mix, a second PCR proceeded for roughly 6 to 12 cycles. TCRdb reprocessed the 5' RACE reads with MiXCR, giving one entry per CDR3 protein. The sample has 1.5 million to 2 million distinct CDR3 sequences, under 30% seen once. Sequenced material: blood. The source of these receptors is a woman in her twenties or thirties in good health.

The V call is TRBV7-2, the J call TRBJ2-1; 9 nucleotides agree with TRBD2. After removal of 1 base from V and 0 bases from J, the junction contained 4 bases not matched to a gene. There are 17 residues in the CDR3. The germline V gene has CDR1 SGHTA and CDR2 FQGNSA. The CDR3 loop reads CASSLVGGLASYNEQFF. The CDR3 nucleotides are TGTGCCAGCAGCTTAGTAGGGGGACTAGCCTCCTACAATGAGCAGTTCTTC.

The V call is TRBV19, the J call TRBJ2-7, with TRBD1 matching 9 bases. The CDR3 contains 15 residues. CDR1 is LNHDA, CDR2 SQIVND, per germline (reference sequence). With 7 bases clipped from V and 6 bases from J, the junction kept 13 bases outside the gene matches. The CDR3 bases are TGTGCCAGTACCGCGGCCGGGACAGGGACCCGCGAGCAGTACTTC. It specifies CASTAAGTGTREQYF.

Turning to this clonotype: One base away lies a much larger clone, so this may be a sequencing read error. The V call is TRBV6-2 or TRBV6-3, the J call TRBJ2-1; 10 bases line up with TRBD2. Trimming at V came to 7 bases and at J to 13 bases, leaving 34 bases not matched to a gene. Germline V gene lookup returns CDR1 MNHEY and CDR2 SVGEGT. CDR3 length: 21 residues. CDR3 in DNA: TGTGCCAGCAATCGTCCACTTTGGACTAGCGGAACCCCTGGACCCAAAAACATTCAGTTCTTC. Translating gives CASNRPLWTSGTPGPKNIQFF.

The chain couples TRBV6-6 to TRBJ2-3, with 11 nucleotides matching TRBD2. Germline V gene lookup returns CDR1 MNHNY and CDR2 SVGAGI (reference sequence). Trimming cost V 2 bases and J 5 bases; bases outside gene matches: 3. The CDR3 runs 15 residues. This chain's CDR3 is CASSYVAGGGDTQYF. CDR3 bases: TGTGCCAGCAGTTACGTAGCGGGGGGGGGAGATACGCAGTATTTT.

This clonotype appeared a few times. V usage is TRBV9 and J usage is TRBJ2-1, with D perhaps assigned TRBD1 or TRBD2 (5 bases each). The length of the CDR3 is 14 residues. Germline CDR1 SGDLS, CDR2 YYNGEE. V lost 6 bases, J lost 6 bases, and 16 bases lay in between. Here the CDR3 DNA reads TGTGCCAGCAACTACGAGGGGTTGGGCAATGAGCAGTTCTTC. Protein product: CASNYEGLGNEQFF. The full variable domain, with the rest looked up from reference TRBV9 and TRBJ2-1, is DSGVTQTPKHLITATGQRVTLRCSPRSGDLSVYWYQQSLDQGLQFLIQYYNGEERAKGNILERFSAQQFPDLHSELNLSSLELGDSALYFCASNYEGLGNEQFFGPGTRLTVL.

A remark on this clonotype: Sequence at one end of the junction differs from germline and may be a read error. V usage is TRBV28 and J usage is TRBJ1-2, with D maybe TRBD1 (5 bases). This CDR3 is 13 amino acids long. The germline CDR1 and CDR2 sequences are MDHEN and SYDVKM. CDR3 DNA: TGTGCCGGCAGCCAGGGCCTTAACTATGGCTACACCTTC. Its protein product is CAGSQGLNYGYTF.

This clonotype occurred a few times. This chain links TRBV9 with TRBJ2-1; a weak D match, TRBD1 (6 bases). The germline V gene encodes CDR1 SGDLS and CDR2 YYNGEE. The CDR3 length is 15 residues. V gave up 5 bases and J gave up 9 bases, with 21 bases separating them. CDR3 bases: TGTGCCAGCAGTTTCTACAGGGCAGGTCTGGCTGAGCAGTTCTTC. This gives the protein CASSFYRAGLAEQFF.

This clonotype was found many times. In DNA form, the CDR3 reads TGCGCCAGCAGCTTGGGGACTAGCGGGAGAGGTACGCAGTATTTT. Encoded protein: CASSLGTSGRGTQYF. The gene calls are TRBV5-1 and TRBJ2-3; 13 nucleotides agree with TRBD2. Germline CDR1 reads SGHRS; CDR2 reads YFSETQ. CDR3 length: 15 amino acids. Trimming took 0 bases from V and 8 from J; bases not matched to a gene: 3.

This sequence joins TRBV28 and TRBJ1-5, with D possibly being TRBD1 (6 bases). Germline V lookup: CDR1 MDHEN, CDR2 SYDVKM. Trimming removed 2 bases at V and 3 bases at J, with 11 bases between. The CDR3 loop spans 15 amino acids. CDR3 in amino acids: CASSLEGGDNQPQHF. The CDR3 DNA reads TGTGCCAGCAGTTTAGAGGGGGGAGACAATCAGCCCCAGCATTTT.

J is TRBJ2-1 and V is TRBV12-3 or TRBV12-4; 9 positions match TRBD2. The DNA end is a closer match to TRBJ2-7, so the J assignment may be wrong. This CDR3 has 16 residues. Here the CDR3 reads CASTDYGGGAGDEQYF. CDR3 nucleotides: TGTGCCAGCACCGACTACGGCGGGGGGGCCGGGGATGAGCAGTACTTC.

This clonotype was recorded a few times. This chain connects TRBV9 to TRBJ2-3, with unresolved D. This CDR3 spans 15 amino acids. Trimming removed 0 bases from V and 2 bases from J, with 10 bases in between. Germline V gives CDR1 SGDLS, CDR2 YYNGEE. Written as DNA, the CDR3 is TGTGCCAGCAGCGTAGGGAACAGACCCACAGATACGCAGTATTTT. It is translated as CASSVGNRPTDTQYF.

The chain has TRBV4-1 and TRBJ2-7; 8 bases are a match to TRBD2. This CDR3 is 16 amino acids long. The V segment lost 0 bases and the J segment 7 bases; nucleotides outside the gene matches: 11. Germline-derived CDR1 and CDR2 are MGHRA and YSYEKL. The DNA of the CDR3 is TGCGCCAGCAGCCAAGATAGCAGGCTAGCGGGCCGAGAGCAGTACTTC. This translates into CASSQDSRLAGREQYF.

At least ten counts were recorded for this clonotype. The V call is TRBV5-1, the J call TRBJ2-7; D is perhaps TRBD2 (6 bases). Trimming removed 4 bases from V and 0 bases from J, with 14 bases in between. The CDR3 is 15 amino acids. CDR1 is SGHRS, CDR2 YFSETQ, per germline. The DNA for the CDR3 is TGCGCCAGCAGCCTGACGGGGGATGCCTCCTACGAGCAGTACTTC. Translating gives CASSLTGDASYEQYF.

A few counts support this clonotype. This chain uses TRBV7-8 with TRBJ1-5, with no clear D. Trimming cost V 3 bases and J 4 bases, with 13 bases left between them. The CDR3 spans 15 residues. CDR1 and CDR2 from the germline V gene are SGHVS and FQNEAQ. CDR3 coding DNA: TGTGCCAGCAGCTTTGAACAGTATGGAAATCAGCCCCAGCATTTT. Protein: CASSFEQYGNQPQHF.

The CDR3 protein is CASSYDRGEYGYTF. CDR3 coding DNA: TGTGCCAGCAGCTACGACAGGGGTGAATATGGCTACACCTTC. This chain links TRBV7-2 with TRBJ1-2; 8 bases align to TRBD1. There are 14 residues in the CDR3. J lost 5 bases, V lost 4 bases, and 6 bases had no gene match. The V gene's germline CDR1 is SGHTA and CDR2 FQGNSA.

As DNA, the CDR3 is TGTGCCAGCAGCCGTAATGTTCGTGGGCAGTTCTTC. Encoded protein: CASSRNVRGQFF. V usage is TRBV7-8 and J usage is TRBJ2-1; D unresolved. The CDR3 is 12 amino acids. Trimming shortened V by 5 bases and J by 12 bases, and 14 bases separated the two germline ends. Germline V lookup: CDR1 SGHVS, CDR2 FQNEAQ.

V usage is TRBV2 and J usage is TRBJ2-1; D gene unclear. V was cut by 7 bases and J by 6 bases, with 7 bases left in between. CDR3 length: 11 amino acids. CDR1 is SNHLY, CDR2 FYNNEI, per germline. The CDR3 region is CASTQSNEQFF. The CDR3 region has the DNA TGTGCCAGCACACAAAGCAATGAGCAGTTCTTC.

This clonotype was picked up a small number of times. V gene TRBV3-1 combines with J gene TRBJ2-7; a possible D gene is TRBD1 (6 bases). The length of the CDR3 is 16 residues. The V end lost 0 bases, the J end lost 2 bases, and 14 bases lay between the germline ends. Looked up from germline, CDR1 is LGHDT and CDR2 is YNNKEL (reference sequence). CDR3 residues: CASSQDRGTPTYEQYF. CDR3 bases: TGTGCCAGCAGCCAAGATCGAGGGACACCGACCTACGAGCAGTACTTC.

In this sample, this clonotype turned up a few times. The gene calls are TRBV25-1 and TRBJ1-2; 7 bases map to TRBD1. The J segment lost 5 bases and the V segment lost 7 bases, leaving 4 bases of the junction unmatched. From germline, CDR1 is MGHDK and CDR2 SYGVNS. The CDR3 covers 12 residues. Here the CDR3 reads CASMDRRYGYTF. The CDR3 bases are TGTGCCAGCATGGACAGGAGATATGGCTACACCTTC.

A remark on this clonotype: Since a much larger clone is just one base distant, this may be a read error. V and J are TRBV29-1 and TRBJ2-7; D remains unclear. This CDR3 contains 10 residues. Deletions cut 6 bases from V and 12 bases from J, with 15 bases between. Germline V CDR1 and CDR2: SQVTM, ANQGSEA. The DNA for the CDR3 is TGCAGCGTATTCAAGGGATCGTGGTACTTC. This encodes CSVFKGSWYF.

The chain has TRBV7-8 and TRBJ1-3; possibly TRBD1 for D (6 bases). Trimming left V 4 bases short and J 3 bases short, with 16 bases between. The CDR3 is 16 amino acids. Germline V gives CDR1 SGHVS, CDR2 FQNEAQ. CDR3 region: CASSSTPQGFGNTIYF. For the CDR3, the DNA is TGTGCCAGCAGCTCAACACCACAGGGCTTTGGAAACACCATATATTTT.

This clonotype was counted many times. V is TRBV29-1 and J is TRBJ2-3, with D unclear. The V and J ends lost 6 bases and 4 bases respectively, with 8 bases between them. Germline V gene lookup returns CDR1 SQVTM and CDR2 ANQGSEA. The CDR3 runs 11 residues. CDR3 nucleotide sequence: TGCAGCGTGAGGTCTCCAGATACGCAGTATTTT. This encodes CSVRSPDTQYF.

This rearrangement joins TRBV10-3 to TRBJ1-1, with 7 bases that match TRBD1. CDR3 length: 13 amino acids. Germline V gene sequence: CDR1 ENHRY, CDR2 SYGVKD. J lost 10 bases, V lost 2 bases, and 7 bases had no gene match. In DNA, the CDR3 is TGTGCCATCAGTGAGCGACAGGGAGAAGGAGCTTTCTTT. The encoded protein is CAISERQGEGAFF.

The V and J genes are TRBV28 and TRBJ2-5; TRBD2 matches 12 bases. Germline CDR1 MDHEN, CDR2 SYDVKM. This CDR3 contains 16 residues. V lost 1 base to trimming and J lost 0 bases; unmatched junction nucleotides: 0. In DNA form, the CDR3 reads TGTGCCAGCAGTTTATCTAGCGGGGGGGACCAAGAGACCCAGTACTTC. Translated, it gives CASSLSSGGDQETQYF.